The TCR beta chain under discussion was sequenced for a study of monozygotic twins with cystic fibrosis. Measured with immunoSEQ multiplex PCR; TCRdb has only the in-frame clones, and not every one. The sample records approximately 33,000 clones, over 75% being singletons. Trimming stripped 0 bases from V and 4 bases from J, with 13 bases between. Looked up from germline, CDR1 is SQVTM and CDR2 is ANQGSEA. The CDR3 length is 15 residues. J is TRBJ2-1 and V is TRBV29-1; weak D call: TRBD2 (6 bases). The receptor comes from a girl between 2 and 10 years old with cystic fibrosis. The sequencing sample was made of blood. In DNA form, the CDR3 reads TGCAGCGTTGAAGAAAGACTAGTGTCGTACAATGAGCAGTTCTTC. Protein: CSVEERLVSYNEQFF.